Here is one T cell receptor beta chain with its context. Antigen unknown. Molecular-barcoded quantitative 5'-RACE produced these TCR beta libraries. TCRdb called the 5' RACE reads again in MiXCR, with one record for every CDR3 protein. The sample lists about 160,000 distinct CDR3 sequences; around 19% were seen once. This specimen belongs to a study of CD8 T cells in ankylosing spondylitis. Study-wide findings and caveats: There were earlier reports of some motif variants in reactive arthritis synovial fluid and blood. Disease-linked clones were reportedly significantly enriched in matched ankylosing spondylitis synovial fluid. Roughly 8 highly homologous variants formed a TCR beta motif that appeared characteristic of ankylosing spondylitis blood.

Unmatched junction bases numbered 8, after V lost 6 bases and J lost 0 bases. The germline V gene has CDR1 MDHEN and CDR2 SYDVKM. The CDR3 sequence is 16 residues long. The sequencing sample was made of blood, either unsorted or a sorted T cell fraction (not recorded which). This receptor was obtained from a male donor with ankylosing spondylitis or in good health (not recorded which). This chain joins TRBV28 and TRBJ2-7; 10 nucleotides align to TRBD2. CDR3 nucleotides: TGTGCCAGCAGCGCGGATAGCGGGAGGCCCTCCTACGAGCAGTACTTC. It is translated as CASSADSGRPSYEQYF.